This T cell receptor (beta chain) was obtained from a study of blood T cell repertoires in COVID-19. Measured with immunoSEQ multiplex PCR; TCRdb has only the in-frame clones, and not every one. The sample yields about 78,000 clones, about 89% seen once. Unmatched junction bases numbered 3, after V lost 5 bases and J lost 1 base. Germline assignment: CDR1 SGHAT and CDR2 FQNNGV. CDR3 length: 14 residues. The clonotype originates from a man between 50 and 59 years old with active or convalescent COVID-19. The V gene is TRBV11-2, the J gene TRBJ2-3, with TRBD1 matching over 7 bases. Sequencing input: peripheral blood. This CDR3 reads CASSPGTGTDTQYF. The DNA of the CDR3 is TGTGCCAGCAGCCCCGGGACAGGCACAGATACGCAGTATTTT.